This TCR beta chain was profiled in a study of T cell repertoires in cytomegalovirus infection. Study background: An indication of both CMV infection and matching HLA type came from public TCR beta signatures. Study-wide findings and caveats: The study found HLA-C-restricted CMV-specific TCR beta clonotypes dominating the ex vivo response. There were carriers of CMV plus the relevant HLA, and cumulative public TCR beta family frequency identified them.

Germline values: CDR1 SGHAT, CDR2 FQNNGV. The CDR3 has 13 amino acids. TCRdb redid the calling of the reads with MiXCR, one entry per CDR3 protein. This sample yields approximately 500,000 distinct CDR3 sequences, of which roughly 12% are seen a single time; 10% belongs to the top ten. About this clonotype: Its antigen remains unknown. A much bigger clone sits one base away, suggesting this may be a read error.

The sequenced sample was PBMCs. The genes are TRBV11-2 and TRBJ2-3; possibly TRBD2 for D (5 bases). This receptor was identified in a human donor in good health (CMV status not recorded). Some clones in this sample may be carry-over from other donors' samples. CDR3 region: CTSSFASSDTQYF. The CDR3 DNA follows: TGTACCAGCAGCTTCGCTAGCTCGGATACGCAGTATTTT.